What follows describes a single T cell receptor beta chain. The antigen it binds to is not known. Nothing much larger sits one base from this clone, and base qualities are not available. Read against the paper, the sample's time point label means: baseline before first vaccination. The intended sense of this specimen's treatment or condition label: meningococcal conjugate vaccine given as trial control. Vaccinee samples were obtained from the UK trials COV001 and COV002, which included a single-blind randomized controlled phase 2/3 trial of AZD1222 (ChAdOx1 nCoV-19) in healthy adults. For TCRbeta chain sequencing, PBMC samples were collected from trial participants at day 0 and at day 28 after the second dose. The CDR3 regions of human TCRbeta chains were subjected to immunosequencing. As for how the authors treated the data: Repertoire TCRs were matched against a reference library of SARS-CoV-2-specific TCRs generated with the MIRA antigen-specificity platform. Breadth was defined as the fraction of unique TCRs that were SARS-CoV-2-associated, and depth was defined as the fraction of total T cells that were SARS-CoV-2-associated. Each spike-specific TCR was assigned to its reactive spike region and to a CD4 or CD8 class using the MIRA data. Log10-transformed breadth and depth values were compared by one-way ANOVA with Sidak's multiple comparisons tests. Here the immuneACCESS table is served through TCRdb, limited to in-frame sequences with V and J called. Missing clones are a known gap in these copies; in checked studies unresolved V genes cover under half, and the rest lacks a known reason. D and trimming were read from the DNA, whereas the V and J calls and clone size are those reported in that table. For this sample there are some 140,000 clones; roughly 90% appear just once. The ten largest clonotypes hold more than 5.5% of the sample.

The CDR3 covers 16 residues, taking in both the cysteine and the phenylalanine. Left in the record is the CDR3 DNA by itself, 48 bases read in frame from the first base. The data stem from a study of T cell responses to AZD1222 COVID-19 vaccine (dated by TCRdb to the early 2020s). In the study overall: A total of 233 trial participants underwent TCR sequencing, of whom some 210 received two doses of AZD1222 and some 25 received two doses of the MenACWY control vaccine. Trial participants were enrolled by age into subgroups of 18-55, 56-69 and 70-plus years, and about 150, 27 and 61 TCR-sequenced participants, respectively, were included in these subgroups. Study-wide conclusions, independent of this receptor: Most participants were white British and females outnumbered males, and the authors suggested that clonal diversity may have been underestimated. The vaccine-associated CD4 TCRs covered the entire spike protein, and the dominant responses fell in regions 160-218 and 743-854. Reportedly, close to half of the unique spike-specific TCRs recognized epitopes lying outside the regions that are mutated in the B.1.351 and B.1.1.7 variants. Because no samples from the day 14 peak response were available, repertoires could be characterized only after the peak T cell response. The 56-69-year group was small, and its depth increase did not reach significance, likely because of low power. Conclusions about previously exposed vaccinees were limited because only a handful of AZD1222 recipients were SARS-CoV-2 seropositive at baseline. A significant rise in spike-specific TCR breadth and depth was observed after two AZD1222 doses relative to day 0 and relative to MenACWY recipients.

The rearrangement combines TRBV21-1 with TRBJ2-7; the table's D call, TRBD1, has no DNA check behind it. TRBV21-1 is reported as a pseudogene. This TCR derives from an adult in good health. Sequences were derived from peripheral blood, sampled on day 0 of MenACWY control vaccination. Read as DNA, the sequence is TGTGCCAGCAGCATCGAAACGACAGGAGTCCGCGGCGAGCAGTACTTC. Its translation is CASSIETTGVRGEQYF.